This note documents a single T cell receptor beta chain sequence. The antigen is unknown. RNA was extracted and reverse transcribed into cDNA as the sequencing template. Assay: immunoSEQ multiplex PCR; the TCRdb copy retains only in-frame clones and omits some. The data show approximately 210,000 clones, around 66% seen once. This entry belongs to a study of CD8+ T cells in alopecia areata. Findings and limits, study-wide: Clonality in lesional scalp, especially alopecia totalis/universalis, exceeded that of normal scalp.

The treatment denotes: oral pan-JAK inhibitor, 5-10 mg twice daily. With 2 bases removed from V and 1 base from J, the gap between germline ends came to 6 bases. The CDR3 has 12 amino acids. Germline V gene data show CDR1 as GTSNPN and CDR2 as SVGIG (reference sequence). The starting material was CD4+ T cells sorted from blood, obtained at week 4, from a patient treated with tofacitinib. This sequence originates from a human donor with alopecia areata. The chain is built from TRBV30 and TRBJ2-7; no clear D. In DNA form, the CDR3 reads TGTGCCTGGAGTCAACCGTCCTACGAGCAGTACTTC. Its translation: CAWSQPSYEQYF.